At least ten counts were recorded for the clone carrying this TCR beta chain. Its antigen is unidentified. This record comes from a study of T-cell reconstitution after alpha-beta-depleted transplantation in children. Overall study results and limits: Newly generated T cells supplied most T-cell counts and diversity one year post-transplant.

V dropped 0 bases and J dropped 7; count of bases not matched to a gene: 9. The CDR3 spans 15 residues. Germline V gives CDR1 SGDLS, CDR2 YYNGEE. Unique molecular identifiers were used to barcode this TCRbeta library. TCRdb re-analysed the PCR reads in MiXCR, keeping a single row per CDR3 protein. Among hundreds of thousands of distinct CDR3 sequences listed, about a tenth were seen once. This sample comprised PBMCs, obtained before TCRalphabeta/CD19-depleted stem cell transplant. This receptor was taken from a child younger than two with acute myeloid leukemia, due to receive a stem cell transplant. The chain has TRBV9 and TRBJ2-7, with 8 bases identical to TRBD2. In DNA form, the CDR3 reads TGTGCCAGCAGCGTAGGACCGGGACTAGATAAGGAGCAGTACTTC. This sequence encodes CASSVGPGLDKEQYF.